This entry features one T cell receptor (beta chain) sequence. Its specificity is unknown. The PCR ran on 60 Vbeta and 13 Jbeta primers. Clones were sequenced by immunoSEQ multiplex PCR, and TCRdb holds only the in-frame ones, with some missing. The sample lists some 70,000 clones, approximately 70% occurring once. The data originate from a study of cytomegalovirus exposure and HLA in healthy donors. Though nominally healthy at sampling, donors likely had unrecorded immune exposures. The study, taken as a whole, reports: The authors later linked a missense DCLRE1C variant to TCR beta V- and J-gene trimming. Later work found most CMV-associated TCR beta chains apparently HLA-restricted.

This TCR came from a male donor in good health and CMV-seropositive. Sequencing was carried out using PBMCs.

CDR3 sequence: CASSADQGDTQYF. The CDR3 bases are TGTGCCAGCAGCGCGGACCAGGGTGATACGCAGTATTTT. V gene TRBV9 combines with J gene TRBJ2-3; D is perhaps TRBD1 (5 bases). Trimming shortened V by 3 bases and J by 6 bases, and 11 bases separated the two germline ends. This CDR3 has 13 residues. Germline V CDR1 and CDR2: SGDLS, YYNGEE.